The next 8 T cell receptor beta chains were all read from a single sample in a study of tumor-infiltrating lymphocytes in primary liver carcinoma. Making TCR beta cDNA involved roughly 0.55 ug total RNA and a constant-region primer. TCR beta libraries came from three nested multiplex PCR rounds using slightly modified ARM-PCR. The first two PCR rounds, approximately 10 cycles each, used TRBV1-TRBV30 forward primers and a C-beta reverse primer. In TCRdb, the multiplex PCR reads were re-called with MiXCR into one record per CDR3 protein. This table holds nearly 200,000 distinct CDR3 sequences, less than 70% found once. They got blood RNA out of unsorted whole blood and also pulled out germline DNA. Sequenced material: peripheral blood. These receptors came from a woman aged 55 to 70 with primary liver carcinoma and hepatitis B virus infection.

This chain uses TRBV6-1 with TRBJ1-1, with D perhaps matching TRBD1 (6 bases). With 11 bases removed from V and 1 base from J, the gap between germline ends came to 14 bases. The germline V gene encodes CDR1 MNHNS and CDR2 SASEGT. The CDR3 loop spans 13 amino acids. CDR3 nucleotide sequence: TGTGCCTCCATCGACAGGCCGAACACTGAAGCTTTCTTT. Translated, it gives CASIDRPNTEAFF.

Details on this clonotype: One end of the junction varies from germline; a read error may be responsible. The rearrangement uses TRBV11-1 and TRBJ2-7; TRBD1 might be the D (6 bases). The CDR3 has 14 amino acids. Germline-derived CDR1 and CDR2 are SGHAT and FQDESV (reference sequence). The DNA of the CDR3 is TGTGCCAGCAGCTTCAGTGGGGGCAACCATGAGCGGTACTTC. Protein: CASSFSGGNHERYF. The full variable domain, in which reference TRBV11-1 and TRBJ2-7 provide the parts outside the CDR3, is EAEVAQSPRYKITEKSQAVAFWCDPISGHATLYWYRQILGQGPELLVQFQDESVVDDSQLPKDRFSAERLKGVDSTLKIQPAELGDSAMYLCASSFSGGNHERYFGPGTRLTVT.

Regarding this clonotype: It may be a read error: a sequence one base away is much more abundant. This chain uses TRBV6-1 with TRBJ2-1, with 7 bases identical to TRBD2. The CDR3 extends over 14 amino acids. Germline V gene lookup returns CDR1 MNHNS and CDR2 SASEGT. J lost 12 bases, V lost 0 bases, and 8 bases had no gene match. This chain's CDR3 is CASSEAGGPSGQFF. CDR3 bases: TGTGCCAGCAGTGAAGCGGGAGGGCCTAGTGGGCAGTTCTTC.

This clonotype was observed a few times. The chain couples TRBV15 to TRBJ2-4; 8 nucleotides line up with TRBD1. The CDR3 is made up of 13 amino acids. CDR1 LNHNV and CDR2 YYDKDF come from the germline V gene (reference sequence). The trim removed 5 bases at V and 9 bases at J, leaving 6 bases unmatched. The CDR3 sequence: CATSQGALGIQYF. CDR3 nucleotide sequence: TGTGCCACCAGCCAGGGGGCGTTGGGCATTCAGTACTTC.

This clonotype was counted many times. The rearrangement uses TRBV6-1 and TRBJ2-1; D might be TRBD2 (6 bases). This CDR3 has 15 amino acids. Germline values: CDR1 MNHNS, CDR2 SASEGT. V was trimmed by 1 base and J by 4 bases, leaving 11 bases between them. The CDR3 sequence is CASSEGLARYNEQFF. DNA of the CDR3: TGTGCCAGCAGTGAAGGGCTAGCGAGATACAATGAGCAGTTCTTC.

As to this clonotype: Given a much more abundant clone one base away, this may be a read error. V is TRBV6-1 and J is TRBJ1-5, with a weak D call TRBD1 (6 bases). Looked up from germline, CDR1 is MNHNS and CDR2 is SASEGT. This CDR3 region has 14 residues. The V end lost 7 bases, the J end lost 5 bases, and 15 bases lay between the germline ends. CDR3 loop: CASIPPGHDQPQHF. The CDR3 DNA is TGTGCCAGCATTCCCCCGGGACACGATCAGCCCCAGCATTTT.

The CDR3: CSVKGGAQETQYF. CDR3 in DNA: TGCAGTGTTAAGGGTGGGGCCCAAGAGACCCAGTACTTC. The chain recombines TRBV29-1 with TRBJ2-5, with D tentatively TRBD1 (5 bases). Germline CDR1 and CDR2: SQVTM and ANQGSEA. This CDR3 spans 13 amino acids. The full variable domain, with the rest looked up from reference TRBV29-1 and TRBJ2-5, is SAVISQKPSRDICQRGTSLTIQCQVDSQVTMMFWYRQQPGQSLTLIATANQGSEATYESGFVIDKFPISRPNLTFSTLTVSNMSPEDSSIYLCSVKGGAQETQYFGPGTRLLVL.

This clonotype showed up many times. This rearrangement joins TRBV29-1 to TRBJ2-3, with TRBD2 identical over 9 bases. V lost 4 bases to trimming and J lost 0 bases; unmatched junction nucleotides: 2. This CDR3 region has 14 residues. Germline lookup yields CDR1 SQVTM and CDR2 ANQGSEA. The CDR3 DNA reads as TGCAGCGTTGCTAGCGGGATTAGCACAGATACGCAGTATTTT. It yields the protein CSVASGISTDTQYF.